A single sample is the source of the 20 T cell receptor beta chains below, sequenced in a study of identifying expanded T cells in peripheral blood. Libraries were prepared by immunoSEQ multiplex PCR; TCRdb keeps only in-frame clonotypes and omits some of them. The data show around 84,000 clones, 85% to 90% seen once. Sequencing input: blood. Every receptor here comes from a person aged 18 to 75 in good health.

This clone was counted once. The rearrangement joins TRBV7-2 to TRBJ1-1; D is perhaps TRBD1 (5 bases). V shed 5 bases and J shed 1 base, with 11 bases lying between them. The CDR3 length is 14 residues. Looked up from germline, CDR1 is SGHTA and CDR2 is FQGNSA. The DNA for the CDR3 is TGTGCCAGCAGCCTGGGTCAGGGGAACACTGAAGCTTTCTTT. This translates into CASSLGQGNTEAFF.

The CDR3, as DNA: TGTGCCAGCAGCCCCCTCGGGACGGCGGGTTACAATGAGCAGTTCTTC. Translation: CASSPLGTAGYNEQFF. The V and J genes are TRBV7-2 and TRBJ2-1; D is perhaps TRBD1 or TRBD2 (5 bases each). The CDR3 contains 16 residues. Germline V gene lookup returns CDR1 SGHTA and CDR2 FQGNSA. Trimming pared 5 bases from V and 4 bases from J, leaving 18 bases between.

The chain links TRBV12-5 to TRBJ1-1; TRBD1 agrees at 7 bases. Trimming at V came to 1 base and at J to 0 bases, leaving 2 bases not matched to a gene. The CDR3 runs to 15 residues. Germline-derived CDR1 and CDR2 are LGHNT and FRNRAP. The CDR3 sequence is CASGLDRGVNTEAFF. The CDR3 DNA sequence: TGTGCTAGTGGTTTGGACAGGGGAGTGAACACTGAAGCTTTCTTT.

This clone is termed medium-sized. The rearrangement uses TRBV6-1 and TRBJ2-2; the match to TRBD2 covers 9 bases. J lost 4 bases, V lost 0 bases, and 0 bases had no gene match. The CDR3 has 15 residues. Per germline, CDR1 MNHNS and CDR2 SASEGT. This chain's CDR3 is CASSEASGSTGELFF. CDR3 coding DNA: TGTGCCAGCAGTGAAGCTAGCGGGAGCACCGGGGAGCTGTTTTTT.

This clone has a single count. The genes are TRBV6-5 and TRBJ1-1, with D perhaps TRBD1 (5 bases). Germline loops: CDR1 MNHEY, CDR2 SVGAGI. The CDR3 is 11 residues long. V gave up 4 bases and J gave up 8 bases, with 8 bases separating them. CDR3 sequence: CASSFGGEAFF. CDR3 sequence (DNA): TGTGCCAGCAGTTTCGGGGGAGAAGCTTTCTTT.

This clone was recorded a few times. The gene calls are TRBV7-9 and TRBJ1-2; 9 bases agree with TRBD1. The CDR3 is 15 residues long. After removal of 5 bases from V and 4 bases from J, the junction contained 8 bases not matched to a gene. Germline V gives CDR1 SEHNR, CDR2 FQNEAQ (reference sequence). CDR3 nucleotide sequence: TGTGCCAGCAGCGTACAGGGGGCTGAAGGCTATGGCTACACCTTC. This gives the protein CASSVQGAEGYGYTF.

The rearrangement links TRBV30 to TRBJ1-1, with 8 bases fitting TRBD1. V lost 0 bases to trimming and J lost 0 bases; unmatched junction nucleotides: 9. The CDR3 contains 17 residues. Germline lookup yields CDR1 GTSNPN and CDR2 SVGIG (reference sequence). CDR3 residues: CAWSVIRTGTMNTEAFF. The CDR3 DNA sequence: TGTGCCTGGAGTGTAATTCGGACAGGGACCATGAACACTGAAGCTTTCTTT.

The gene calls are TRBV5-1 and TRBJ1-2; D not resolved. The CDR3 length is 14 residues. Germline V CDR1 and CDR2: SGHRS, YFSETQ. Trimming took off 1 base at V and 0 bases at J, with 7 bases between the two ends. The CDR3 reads CASSLISTNYGYTF. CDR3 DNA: TGCGCCAGCAGCTTGATATCCACTAACTATGGCTACACCTTC. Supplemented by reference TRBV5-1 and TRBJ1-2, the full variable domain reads KAGVTQTPRYLIKTRGQQVTLSCSPISGHRSVSWYQQTPGQGLQFLFEYFSETQRNKGNFPGRFSGRQFSNSRSEMNVSTLELGDSALYLCASSLISTNYGYTFGSGTRLTVV.

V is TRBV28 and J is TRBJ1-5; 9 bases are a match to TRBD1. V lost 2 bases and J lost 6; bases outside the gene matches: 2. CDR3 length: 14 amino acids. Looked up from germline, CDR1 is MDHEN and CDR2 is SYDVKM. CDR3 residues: CASSLRDRAQPQHF. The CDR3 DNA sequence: TGTGCCAGCAGTTTAAGGGACAGGGCTCAGCCCCAGCATTTT.

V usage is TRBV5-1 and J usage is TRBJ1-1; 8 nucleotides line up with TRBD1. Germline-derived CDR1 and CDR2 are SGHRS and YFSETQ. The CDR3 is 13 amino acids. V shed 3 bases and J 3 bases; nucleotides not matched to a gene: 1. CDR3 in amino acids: CASSSQGDTEAFF. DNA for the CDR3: TGCGCCAGCAGCTCACAGGGGGACACTGAAGCTTTCTTT.

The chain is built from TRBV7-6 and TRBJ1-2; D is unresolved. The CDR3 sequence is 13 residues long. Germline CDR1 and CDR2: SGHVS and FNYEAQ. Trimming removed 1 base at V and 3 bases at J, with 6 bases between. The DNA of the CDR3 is TGTGCCAGCAGCTTAGAGAGGGACTATGGCTACACCTTC. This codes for CASSLERDYGYTF.

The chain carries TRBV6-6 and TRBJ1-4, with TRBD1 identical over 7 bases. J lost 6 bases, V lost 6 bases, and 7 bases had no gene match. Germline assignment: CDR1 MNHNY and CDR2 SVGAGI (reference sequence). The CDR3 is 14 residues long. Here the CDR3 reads CASSHGDRDEKLFF. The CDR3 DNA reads TGTGCCAGCAGCCACGGGGACAGAGATGAAAAACTGTTTTTT.

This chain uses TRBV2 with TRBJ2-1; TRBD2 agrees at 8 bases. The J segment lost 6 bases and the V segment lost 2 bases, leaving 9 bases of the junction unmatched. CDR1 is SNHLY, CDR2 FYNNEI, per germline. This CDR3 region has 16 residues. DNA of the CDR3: TGTGCCAGCAGTGAAATTCATGGGACTAGTCCCAATGAGCAGTTCTTC. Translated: CASSEIHGTSPNEQFF.

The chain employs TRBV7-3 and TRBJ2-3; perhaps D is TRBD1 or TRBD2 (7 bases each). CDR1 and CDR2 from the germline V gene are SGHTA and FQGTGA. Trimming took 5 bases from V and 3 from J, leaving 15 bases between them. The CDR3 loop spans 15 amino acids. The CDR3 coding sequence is TGTGCCAGCAGCCCCCAGGGGGGGTGGACAGATACGCAGTATTTT. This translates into CASSPQGGWTDTQYF.

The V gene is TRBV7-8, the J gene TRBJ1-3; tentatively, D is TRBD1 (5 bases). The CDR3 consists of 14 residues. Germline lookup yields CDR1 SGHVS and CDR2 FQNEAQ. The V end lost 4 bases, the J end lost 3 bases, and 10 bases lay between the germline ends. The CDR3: CASSSGLVGNTIYF. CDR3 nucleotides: TGTGCCAGCAGCTCGGGACTGGTTGGAAACACCATATATTTT.

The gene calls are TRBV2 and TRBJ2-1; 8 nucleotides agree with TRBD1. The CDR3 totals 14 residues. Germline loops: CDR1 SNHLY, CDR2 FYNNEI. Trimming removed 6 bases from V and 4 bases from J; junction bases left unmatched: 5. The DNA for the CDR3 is TGTGCCAGCAGCATGACAGGGGCGTACAATGAGCAGTTCTTC. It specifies CASSMTGAYNEQFF. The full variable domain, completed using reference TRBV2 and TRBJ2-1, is EPEVTQTPSHQVTQMGQEVILRCVPISNHLYFYWYRQILGQKVEFLVSFYNNEISEKSEIFDDQFSVERPDGSNFTLKIRSTKLEDSAMYFCASSMTGAYNEQFFGPGTRLTVL.

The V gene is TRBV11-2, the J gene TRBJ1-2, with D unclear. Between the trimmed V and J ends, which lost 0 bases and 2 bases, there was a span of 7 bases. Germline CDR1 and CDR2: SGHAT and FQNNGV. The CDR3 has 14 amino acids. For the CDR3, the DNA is TGTGCCAGCAGCTTAGAAGCTTTCAACTATGGCTACACCTTC. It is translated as CASSLEAFNYGYTF.

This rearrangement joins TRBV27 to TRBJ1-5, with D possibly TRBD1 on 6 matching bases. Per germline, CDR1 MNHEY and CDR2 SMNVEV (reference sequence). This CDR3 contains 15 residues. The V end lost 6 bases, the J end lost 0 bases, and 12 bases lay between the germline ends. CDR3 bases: TGTGCCAGCAGACCCAGGGGAGATAGCAATCAGCCCCAGCATTTT. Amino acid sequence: CASRPRGDSNQPQHF.

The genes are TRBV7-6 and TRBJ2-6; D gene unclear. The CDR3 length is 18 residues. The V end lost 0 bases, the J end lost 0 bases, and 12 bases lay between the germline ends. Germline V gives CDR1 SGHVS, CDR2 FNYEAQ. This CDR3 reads CASSLAPGTDSGANVLTF. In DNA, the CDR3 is TGTGCCAGCAGCTTAGCCCCCGGTACGGACTCTGGGGCCAACGTCCTGACTTTC.

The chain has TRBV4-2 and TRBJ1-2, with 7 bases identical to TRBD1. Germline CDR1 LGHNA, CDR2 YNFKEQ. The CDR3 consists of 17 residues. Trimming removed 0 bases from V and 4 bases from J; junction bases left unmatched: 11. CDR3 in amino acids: CASSQDQDRRILYGYTF. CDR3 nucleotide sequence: TGTGCCAGCAGCCAAGATCAGGACAGGAGAATTCTCTATGGCTACACCTTC.